This T cell receptor (beta chain) was identified during a study of OX40 agonist ivuxolimab in advanced cancers. Sequenced by immunoSEQ multiplex PCR; TCRdb stores in-frame clones only, minus some. This table has some 94,000 clones, around nine tenths appearing once. This CDR3 spans 14 amino acids. V was trimmed by 1 base and J by 7 bases, leaving 12 bases between them. From germline, CDR1 is SGHTA and CDR2 FQGNSA. This chain uses TRBV7-2 with TRBJ2-3; D remains ambiguous. This clonotype was obtained from an adult with an advanced solid tumor such as melanoma, head and neck, liver or kidney cancer. This specimen consisted of CD4+ or CD8+ T cells sorted from blood, obtained in a trial of the OX40 agonist ivuxolimab. The CDR3 DNA is TGTGCCAGCAGCTTAGGACCTACGTCGAATACGCAGTATTTT. It is translated as CASSLGPTSNTQYF.